Shown below are 3 T cell receptor beta chains from a single sample sequenced in a study of immune characterization of retroperitoneal liposarcoma. TCRdb analysed the PCR reads with MiXCR anew, one entry per CDR3 protein. The table lists 10,000 or so distinct CDR3 sequences, under 35% of them singletons, with approximately 8% in the top ten. What was sequenced was tumor tissue. These receptors originate from a male donor with retroperitoneal liposarcoma.

This clonotype was detected a few times. The rearrangement links TRBV27 to TRBJ2-3; perhaps TRBD2 as D (6 bases). TRBJ2-7 explains the end of the DNA better; the J call may be wrong. The CDR3 has 13 amino acids. Germline values: CDR1 MNHEY, CDR2 SMNVEV (reference sequence). CDR3 in amino acids: CASRTTGWNEQYF. CDR3 nucleotide sequence: TGTGCCAGCCGGACTACTGGCTGGAACGAGCAGTACTTC.

In DNA, the CDR3 is TGTGCCAGCAGCAACGGGCTAGCGGGAGGTAGGTATGAGCAGTTCTTC. Its protein product is CASSNGLAGGRYEQFF. The rearrangement links TRBV6-1 to TRBJ2-1, with 11 bases aligning to TRBD2. The CDR3 spans 16 residues. Germline trimming cut 6 bases from V and 8 bases from J; bases unmatched to any gene: 12. Germline V gene data show CDR1 as MNHNS and CDR2 as SASEGT.

The chain uses TRBV12-3 or TRBV12-4 and TRBJ2-5; tentative D call: TRBD1 (7 bases). TRBJ2-7 explains the end of the DNA better; the J call may be wrong. This CDR3 contains 14 residues. DNA for the CDR3: TGTGCCAGCAGTTTGCAGGGGGGATACTACGAGCAGTACTTC. Encoded protein: CASSLQGGYYEQYF.